A single T cell receptor (beta chain) is shown here with its context. These data come from a study of T-cell memory formation after mild COVID-19. TCRdb itself ran the 5' RACE reads through MiXCR, one entry per CDR3 protein. This table has about 320,000 distinct CDR3 sequences, roughly an eighth appearing once. This CDR3 contains 14 residues. The germline CDR1 and CDR2 sequences are LNHDA and SQIVND (reference sequence). V lost 6 bases to trimming and J lost 5 bases; unmatched junction nucleotides: 8. Sequencing was done on a sample of PBMCs or a T cell subset sorted from them (not recorded which). The chain has TRBV19 and TRBJ1-2; TRBD1 matches at 8 bases. The sequence derives from a man younger than 30 who had mild COVID-19 (a few samples of this study predate the infection). Cell type and time point are not known. The CDR3 here is CASSETGEEYGYTF. CDR3 coding DNA: TGTGCCAGTAGCGAGACAGGGGAGGAGTATGGCTACACCTTC.